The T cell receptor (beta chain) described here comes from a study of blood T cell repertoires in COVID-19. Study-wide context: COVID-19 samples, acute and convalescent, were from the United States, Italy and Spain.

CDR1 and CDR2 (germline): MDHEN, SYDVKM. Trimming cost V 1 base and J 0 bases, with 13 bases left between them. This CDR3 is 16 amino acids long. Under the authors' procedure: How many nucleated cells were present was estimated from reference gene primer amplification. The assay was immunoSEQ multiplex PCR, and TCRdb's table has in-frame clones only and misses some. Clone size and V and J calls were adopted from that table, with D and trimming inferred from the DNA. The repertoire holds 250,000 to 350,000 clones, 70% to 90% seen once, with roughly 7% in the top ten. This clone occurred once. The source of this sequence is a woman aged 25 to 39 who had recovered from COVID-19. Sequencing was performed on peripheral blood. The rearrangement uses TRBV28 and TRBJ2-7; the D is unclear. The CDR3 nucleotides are TGTGCCAGCAGTTTATTCCTCCCTAGTTCCTCCTACGAGCAGTACTTC. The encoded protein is CASSLFLPSSSYEQYF.